This TCR beta chain is drawn from a study of CD8+ T cells in alopecia areata. Pooled cutaneous lymph node cells were sorted using CD4, CD8alpha, NKG2D, NKG2ACE and other markers. RNA was isolated and reverse transcribed to cDNA, the sequencing template. The repertoire was sequenced with immunoSEQ multiplex PCR; TCRdb's copy has only in-frame clones and lacks some. The sample is made up of roughly 260,000 clones, none counted only once. About this clone itself: Gene names and germline refer to mouse. The read ends 4 residues shy of where the CDR3 ends; the end is completed using the germline J gene. The same CDR3 also results from other DNA sequences found in this sample.

The CDR3 covers 14 residues. The junction had 0 bases not matched to a gene; V was cut back by 3 bases and J by 1 base. Germline V gene lookup returns CDR1 NSQYPW and CDR2 LRSPGD (reference sequence). The gene calls are TRBV1 and TRBJ2-3; 8 nucleotides agree with TRBD1. Sequenced material: CD4+ T cells sorted from a lymph node. This TCR was sampled from a C3H/HeJ mouse with alopecia areata. The strain's MHC haplotype is H2-k. The CDR3 is CTCSATGGAETLYF. The sequenced CDR3 bases are TGCACCTGCAGTGCGACAGGGGGTGCAGAA.